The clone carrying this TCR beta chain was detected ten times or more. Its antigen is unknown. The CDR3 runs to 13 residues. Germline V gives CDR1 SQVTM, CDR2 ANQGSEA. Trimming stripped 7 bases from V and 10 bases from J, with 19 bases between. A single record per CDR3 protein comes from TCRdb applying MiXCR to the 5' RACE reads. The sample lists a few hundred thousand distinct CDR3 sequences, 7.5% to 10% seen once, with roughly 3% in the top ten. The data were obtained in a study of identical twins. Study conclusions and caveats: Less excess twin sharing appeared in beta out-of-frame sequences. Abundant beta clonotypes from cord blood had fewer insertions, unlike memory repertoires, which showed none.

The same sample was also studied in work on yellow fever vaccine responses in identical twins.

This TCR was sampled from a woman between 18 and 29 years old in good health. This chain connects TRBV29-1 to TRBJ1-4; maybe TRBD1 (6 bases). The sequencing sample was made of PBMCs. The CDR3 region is CSAHQGGARKLFF. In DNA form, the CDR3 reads TGCAGCGCCCATCAAGGGGGGGCGAGAAAACTGTTTTTT.